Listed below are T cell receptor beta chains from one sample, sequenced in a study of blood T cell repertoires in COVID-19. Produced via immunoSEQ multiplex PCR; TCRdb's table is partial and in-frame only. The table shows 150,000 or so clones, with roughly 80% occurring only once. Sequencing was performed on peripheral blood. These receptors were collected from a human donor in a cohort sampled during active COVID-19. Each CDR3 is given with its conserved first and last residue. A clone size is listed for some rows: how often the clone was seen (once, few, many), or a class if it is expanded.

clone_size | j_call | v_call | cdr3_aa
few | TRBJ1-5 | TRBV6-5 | CASSSGQGYQPQHF
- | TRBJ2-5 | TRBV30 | CAWSPFQGLIETQYF
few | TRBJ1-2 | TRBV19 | CASCNGVNYGYTF
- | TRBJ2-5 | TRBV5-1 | CASRNTPGVETQYF
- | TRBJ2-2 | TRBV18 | CASSPRDLGGELFF
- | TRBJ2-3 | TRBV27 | CASSLRGADTQYF
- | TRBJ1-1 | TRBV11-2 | CASSSLGRPDTEAFF
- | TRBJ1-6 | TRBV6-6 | CASSYPRGLEGSPLHF
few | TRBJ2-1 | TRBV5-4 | CASSGDTNEQFF
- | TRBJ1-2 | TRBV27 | CASSLSQGPYGYTF
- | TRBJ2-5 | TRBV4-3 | CASSQVTWEGTQYF
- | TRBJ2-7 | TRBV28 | CASSLPSRGGEQYF
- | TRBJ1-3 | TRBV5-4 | CASSLAAGGGNTIYF
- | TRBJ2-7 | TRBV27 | CASSLSQGKTYEQYF
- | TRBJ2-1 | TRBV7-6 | CASSSFGGNSYNEQFF
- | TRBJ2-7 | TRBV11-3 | CASSFRTEIREQYF
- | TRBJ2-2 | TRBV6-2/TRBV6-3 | CASSQGGGSGELFF
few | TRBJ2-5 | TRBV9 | CASSVGWGGQETQYF
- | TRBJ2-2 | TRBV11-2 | CASSSGVGELFF
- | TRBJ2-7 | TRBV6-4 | CAIAPGHCPCYEQYF
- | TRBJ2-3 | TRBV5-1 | CASSLVRGATDTQYF
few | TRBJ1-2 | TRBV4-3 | CASSQGAGLYGYTF
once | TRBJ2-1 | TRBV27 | CASRGAGVYNEQFF
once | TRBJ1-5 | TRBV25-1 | CASRGGSGAQHF
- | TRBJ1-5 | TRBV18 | CASSPRQGLQHQPQHF
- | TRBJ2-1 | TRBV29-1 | CSVEKQGTYDEQFF
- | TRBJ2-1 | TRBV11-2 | CASSLDWRGGQNEQFF
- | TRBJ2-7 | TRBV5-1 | CASNAPGQGIHEQYF
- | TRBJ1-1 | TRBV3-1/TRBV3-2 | CASSQDGGTEAFF
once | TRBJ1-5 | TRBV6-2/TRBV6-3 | CASSFLRPGQGSNQPQHF
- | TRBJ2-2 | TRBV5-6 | CASGKGGSGELFF
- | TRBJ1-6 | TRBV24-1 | CATSDPVDPGANQFNSPLHF
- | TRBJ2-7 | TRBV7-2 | CASSPGGGGHYEQYF
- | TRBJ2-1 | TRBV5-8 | CASSSTGRSYNEQFF
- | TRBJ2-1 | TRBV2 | CASSEKGGGAENEQFF
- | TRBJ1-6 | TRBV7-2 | CASSLDRRRPLHF
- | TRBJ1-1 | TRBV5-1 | CASRTGLINTEAFF
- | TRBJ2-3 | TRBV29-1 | CSVEARGGGRDTQYF
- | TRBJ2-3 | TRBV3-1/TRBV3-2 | CASSQAGGRVDTQYF
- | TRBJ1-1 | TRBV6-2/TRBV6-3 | CASSDSLRGKNTEAFF
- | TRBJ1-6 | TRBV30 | CAWSGQGNSPLHF
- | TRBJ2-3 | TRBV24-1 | CATSDLRTDTQYF
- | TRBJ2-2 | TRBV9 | CASSVRGTGELFF
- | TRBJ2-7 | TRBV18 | CASSPTRAGEQYF
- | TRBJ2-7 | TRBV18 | CASSTQGGLYEQYF
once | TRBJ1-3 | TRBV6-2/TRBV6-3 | CASSSAAGTGGVRGNTIYF
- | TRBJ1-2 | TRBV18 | CASSPPGQGGYTF
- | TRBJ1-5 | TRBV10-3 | CAISESVRQPQHF